This note documents a single TCR beta chain sequence. The germline CDR1 and CDR2 sequences are SGHRS and YFSETQ. J was trimmed by 0 bases and V by 2 bases; bases with no gene match: 5. The CDR3 contains 17 residues. In the original workflow: Reference gene primers were amplified, and this amplification served to estimate nucleated cell counts. Repertoires were generated with immunoSEQ multiplex PCR, while TCRdb's copy carries only in-frame clones and drops some. That table gives V, J and clone size, and the DNA gave D and trimming. Of about 190,000 clones in the sample, about 88% are singletons; the top ten hold 6.2%. This specimen belongs to a study of blood T cell repertoires in COVID-19. Study summary: Sites across the United States, Italy and Spain contributed samples from acute and convalescent COVID-19. Sample material is recorded as cDNA or gDNA derived from T cells, B-cell-depleted T cells, or PBMCs.

The chain combines TRBV5-1 with TRBJ2-1, with TRBD2 matching over 10 bases. The sequenced sample was peripheral blood. The origin of this receptor is a woman aged 40 to 50 who had recovered from COVID-19. The CDR3 DNA reads as TGCGCCAGCAGCTTTTCTAGCGGGGGATACTCCTACAATGAGCAGTTCTTC. Its translation: CASSFSSGGYSYNEQFF.